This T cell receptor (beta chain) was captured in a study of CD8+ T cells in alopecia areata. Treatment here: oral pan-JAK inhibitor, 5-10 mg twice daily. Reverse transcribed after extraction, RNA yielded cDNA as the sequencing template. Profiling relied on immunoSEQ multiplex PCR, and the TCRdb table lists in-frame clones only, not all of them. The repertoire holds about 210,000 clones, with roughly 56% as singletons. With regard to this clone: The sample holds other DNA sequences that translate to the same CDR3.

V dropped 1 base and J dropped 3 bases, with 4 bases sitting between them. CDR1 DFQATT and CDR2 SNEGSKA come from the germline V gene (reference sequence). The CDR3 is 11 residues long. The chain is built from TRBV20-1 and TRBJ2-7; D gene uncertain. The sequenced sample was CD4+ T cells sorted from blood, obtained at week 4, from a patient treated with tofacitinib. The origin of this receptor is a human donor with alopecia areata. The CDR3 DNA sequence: TGCAGTGCTAGAGCGGGCTACGAGCAGTACTTC. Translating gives CSARAGYEQYF.